This T cell receptor beta chain appears in the sequencing data of a study of T-cell memory formation after mild COVID-19. Study-level information: For the most part, TCR clusters were specific to one donor. Notes on the study in general: A subset of responding clones appeared in pre-infection memory, suggesting cross-reactive memory joined.

Notes on this clonotype: Its antigen is unidentified.

This CDR3 spans 15 amino acids. Per the germline V gene, CDR1 is MNHNY and CDR2 is SVGAGI (reference sequence). V lost 0 bases to trimming and J lost 6 bases, with 13 bases between them. TCRdb redid the calling of the 5' RACE reads with MiXCR, one entry per CDR3 protein. The repertoire has approximately 560,000 distinct CDR3 sequences, 15% to 20% of them found once; the top ten carry roughly 8.2%. The rearrangement joins TRBV6-6 to TRBJ2-3; D not resolved. This receptor was obtained from an adult woman who had mild COVID-19 (a few samples of this study predate the infection). Cell type and time point are not known. Material: PBMCs or a T cell subset sorted from them (not recorded which). CDR3 sequence: CASSYSGPARDTQYF. Written as DNA, the CDR3 is TGTGCCAGCAGTTACTCCGGGCCAGCCCGCGATACGCAGTATTTT.